The rows below give T cell receptor beta chains drawn from one sample of a study of beta chain features in type 1 diabetes. Clones were read by immunoSEQ multiplex PCR, and TCRdb kept only the in-frame ones, dropping some. The sample lists approximately 400,000 clones, around 16% occurring once. Sequenced material: naive CD4+ T cells from blood. The receptors originated from a young woman in good health. The CDR3 runs from the conserved cysteine through the conserved F or W. The D gene is left open where the match is weak. Some rows have no size entry. The others give once, few or many, or a class for an expanded clone.

size: few
D: NA
V: TRBV18
J: TRBJ1-1
DNA: TGTGCCAGCTCACTCTTGGAAGCTTTCTTT
CDR3: CASSLLEAFF

size: NA
D: NA
V: TRBV6-1
J: TRBJ1-2
DNA: TGTGCCAGCATCCCGGGGGGGCAGTCCTATGGCTACACCTTC
CDR3: CASIPGGQSYGYTF

size: few
D: NA
V: TRBV28
J: TRBJ2-5
DNA: TGTGCCAGCAGTTCCTCGTGGGGGGTAGAGACCCAGTACTTC
CDR3: CASSSSWGVETQYF

size: few
D: TRBD2
V: TRBV9
J: TRBJ2-1
DNA: TGTGCCAGCAGCGTATTAACTAGCGGAAACAATGAGCAGTTCTTC
CDR3: CASSVLTSGNNEQFF

size: NA
D: TRBD1
V: TRBV11-1
J: TRBJ2-7
DNA: TGTGCCAGCAGCCTAGGACAGGGGGAGTACTACGAGCAGTACTTC
CDR3: CASSLGQGEYYEQYF

size: NA
D: NA
V: TRBV9
J: TRBJ2-5
DNA: TGTGCCAGCAGCCCCAGGGTTCAAGAGACCCAGTACTTC
CDR3: CASSPRVQETQYF

size: NA
D: NA
V: TRBV28
J: TRBJ1-2
DNA: TGTGCCAGCAGTTTAGGCAGAGGCTACACCTTC
CDR3: CASSLGRGYTF

size: NA
D: NA
V: TRBV5-1
J: TRBJ2-7
DNA: TGCGCCAGCAGCTTGGTTCGGGGTCCAACTAGAGACGAGCAGTACTTC
CDR3: CASSLVRGPTRDEQYF

size: NA
D: TRBD2
V: TRBV6-1
J: TRBJ2-3
DNA: TGTGCCAGCAGGCAGCGGGAGGGCCCTTCAGATACGCAGTATTTT
CDR3: CASRQREGPSDTQYF

size: NA
D: TRBD1
V: TRBV12-5
J: TRBJ1-3
DNA: TGTGCTAGTGCCCGTGGGACAGCGGGAAACACCATATATTTT
CDR3: CASARGTAGNTIYF

size: NA
D: TRBD2
V: TRBV28
J: TRBJ2-1
DNA: TGTGCCAGCAGTCTTGGCGGGGGATGGTACAATGAGCAGTTCTTC
CDR3: CASSLGGGWYNEQFF

size: NA
D: NA
V: TRBV15
J: TRBJ2-3
DNA: TGTGCCACCAGCAGAGAGTTTTTACAGGTTACCACAGATACGCAGTATTTT
CDR3: CATSREFLQVTTDTQYF

size: NA
D: NA
V: TRBV30
J: TRBJ2-1
DNA: TGTGCCTGGACAGGGTACCATGAGCAGTTCTTC
CDR3: CAWTGYHEQFF

size: NA
D: NA
V: TRBV27
J: TRBJ1-4
DNA: TGTGCCAGCAGTTTATCGGAGGGGATGAGAGAAAAACTGTTTTTT
CDR3: CASSLSEGMREKLFF

size: NA
D: TRBD2
V: TRBV9
J: TRBJ2-1
DNA: TGTGCCAGCAGCGTTGCCTTAACCCTAGCGGGAAACCCCCCCGCGCAGTTCTTC
CDR3: CASSVALTLAGNPPAQFF

size: NA
D: TRBD1
V: TRBV27
J: TRBJ1-2
DNA: TGTGCCAGCAGTTCGACAGGGGACTATGGCTACACCTTC
CDR3: CASSSTGDYGYTF

size: few
D: TRBD2
V: TRBV7-9
J: TRBJ2-7
DNA: TGTGCCAGCAGCTCCCCAAGGACGGGAGGGTACGAGCAGTACTTC
CDR3: CASSSPRTGGYEQYF

size: few
D: NA
V: TRBV14
J: TRBJ2-2
DNA: TGTGCCAGCAGCCAAGATGAAAGCGGGTTTCGCACCGGGGAGCTGTTTTTT
CDR3: CASSQDESGFRTGELFF

size: NA
D: TRBD1
V: TRBV28
J: TRBJ1-2
DNA: TGTGCCAGCAGCCATGACAGGGTCGATGGCTACACCTTC
CDR3: CASSHDRVDGYTF

size: few
D: TRBD1
V: TRBV28
J: TRBJ2-3
DNA: TGTGCCAGCAGTTTACCCGGACAGGGATATACAGATACGCAGTATTTT
CDR3: CASSLPGQGYTDTQYF

size: NA
D: TRBD1
V: TRBV30
J: TRBJ2-5
DNA: TGTGCCTGGAGTCAACAGGGGATAGAGACCCAGTACTTC
CDR3: CAWSQQGIETQYF

size: few
D: NA
V: TRBV6-1
J: TRBJ2-5
DNA: TGTGCCAGCAGCCAGGGCAAGACCCAGTACTTC
CDR3: CASSQGKTQYF

size: NA
D: NA
V: TRBV6-1
J: TRBJ2-3
DNA: TGTGCCAGCAAAGTTTTAGAAACCACAGATACGCAGTATTTT
CDR3: CASKVLETTDTQYF

size: NA
D: NA
V: TRBV30
J: TRBJ1-2
DNA: TGTGCCTGGAGTGTACGCGAGACAGGCTATGGCTACACCTTC
CDR3: CAWSVRETGYGYTF

size: once
D: TRBD1
V: TRBV7-6
J: TRBJ2-7
DNA: TGTGCCAGCAGCTTAGGGTTAGGGGGCTCATACGAGCAGTACTTC
CDR3: CASSLGLGGSYEQYF

size: NA
D: NA
V: TRBV15
J: TRBJ1-1
DNA: TGTGCCACCAGCAGGACAGTCTATCCGAACACTGAAGCTTTCTTT
CDR3: CATSRTVYPNTEAFF

size: NA
D: TRBD2
V: TRBV20-1
J: TRBJ2-1
DNA: TGCAGTGCTATTCAGCGGGAGGAACAGTTCTTC
CDR3: CSAIQREEQFF

size: few
D: NA
V: TRBV4-3
J: TRBJ2-7
DNA: TGCGCCAGCAGCCAAGCAGGGGAAGAAACCTACGAGCAGTACTTC
CDR3: CASSQAGEETYEQYF

size: NA
D: NA
V: TRBV15
J: TRBJ2-7
DNA: TGTGCCACCAGCAGAGATCTACGGCAGGTCTTTCGACGGGGGCAGTACTTC
CDR3: CATSRDLRQVFRRGQYF

size: few
D: TRBD2
V: TRBV6-5
J: TRBJ2-7
DNA: TGTGCCAGCAGTTACTCGACTAGCTCGGGCGAGCAGTACTTC
CDR3: CASSYSTSSGEQYF

size: few
D: NA
V: TRBV11-2
J: TRBJ1-1
DNA: TGTGCCAGCAGCTACCCCGGGGGAGCTTTCTTT
CDR3: CASSYPGGAFF

size: once
D: NA
V: TRBV7-2
J: TRBJ2-5
DNA: TGTGCCAGCAGCTTTTCCAGGGTAGTGATGGAGACCCAGTACTTC
CDR3: CASSFSRVVMETQYF

size: few
D: NA
V: TRBV7-2
J: TRBJ2-7
DNA: TGTGCCAGCAGCTTATTTAGTTACGAGCAGTACTTC
CDR3: CASSLFSYEQYF

size: NA
D: TRBD1
V: TRBV30
J: TRBJ1-5
DNA: TGTGCCTGGAGAGGACAGGGCCATAGCAATCAGCCCCAGCATTTT
CDR3: CAWRGQGHSNQPQHF

size: NA
D: NA
V: TRBV7-9
J: TRBJ2-1
DNA: TGTGCCAGCAGCCCACCCTTGGGGCAGGGCACCTACAATGAGCAGTTCTTC
CDR3: CASSPPLGQGTYNEQFF

size: few
D: NA
V: TRBV29-1
J: TRBJ2-7
DNA: TGCAGCGTTGAAAAAGGGGCATCGTCCGAGCAGTACTTC
CDR3: CSVEKGASSEQYF